Listed here are 20 T cell receptor beta chains from one sample, sequenced in a study of neurological immune-mediated disorders. TCRdb used MiXCR to reprocess the 5' RACE reads, holding one entry per CDR3 protein. The sample lists around 100,000 distinct CDR3 sequences, 10% to 11% occurring once. Documented time point: longitudinal time-point 3. The sequenced sample was PBMCs. Source of these receptors: a female donor with HTLV-1-associated myelopathy (HAM/TSP).

At least ten counts were recorded for this clonotype. V is TRBV12-3 or TRBV12-4 and J is TRBJ2-3, with 9 bases that match TRBD1. Losses at the gene ends were 8 bases for V and 3 bases for J; bases not matched to a gene: 3. The CDR3 runs to 13 residues. The CDR3 DNA is TGTGCCAGCGGGGGGACAGGGACAGATACGCAGTATTTT. Amino acids: CASGGTGTDTQYF.

At least ten counts were recorded for this clonotype. V usage is TRBV5-4 and J usage is TRBJ2-2, with 7 nucleotides matching TRBD1. Per the germline V gene, CDR1 is SGHNT and CDR2 is YYREEE (reference sequence). With 3 bases clipped from V and 5 bases from J, the junction kept 4 bases outside the gene matches. The CDR3 has 14 amino acids. CDR3 nucleotides: TGTGCCAGCAGCTGGGACAGCAGGACCGGGGAGCTGTTTTTT. It translates to CASSWDSRTGELFF.

This clonotype was seen many times. This chain uses TRBV5-6 with TRBJ2-1, with 11 nucleotides matching TRBD2. The CDR3 covers 16 residues. Germline CDR1 is SGHDT and CDR2 is YYEEEE. Trimming removed 1 base from V and 5 bases from J; junction bases left unmatched: 5. CDR3 amino acids: CASSLRTSGGNNEQFF. The CDR3 DNA is TGTGCCAGCAGCTTGCGCACTAGCGGGGGAAACAATGAGCAGTTCTTC.

This clonotype has at least ten counts. The chain joins TRBV20-1 to TRBJ1-1; unclear D gene. The CDR3 covers 12 residues. Germline V gene lookup returns CDR1 DFQATT and CDR2 SNEGSKA (reference sequence). The V end lost 3 bases, the J end lost 5 bases, and 10 bases lay between the germline ends. CDR3 sequence: CSASGPGTEAFF. The CDR3 DNA is TGCAGTGCTAGCGGGCCGGGTACTGAAGCTTTCTTT.

This clonotype was recorded only once. The chain carries TRBV20-1 and TRBJ2-5; D is perhaps TRBD2 (5 bases). The V gene's germline CDR1 is DFQATT and CDR2 SNEGSKA (reference sequence). The V end was cut by 7 bases, the J end by 4 bases, with 16 bases between. CDR3 size: 13 residues. For the CDR3, the DNA is TGCAGTGTTGGATACGTGAGGGCAGAGACCCAGTACTTC. It yields the protein CSVGYVRAETQYF.

The table lists this clonotype with many counts. The V call is TRBV11-2, the J call TRBJ2-5, with 8 bases aligning to TRBD1. This CDR3 spans 16 amino acids. V dropped 5 bases and J dropped 1; count of bases not matched to a gene: 9. Germline CDR1 reads SGHAT; CDR2 reads FQNNGV. CDR3 nucleotide sequence: TGTGCCAGCAGCCCTTGGACAGGGTCTCTCCAAGAGACCCAGTACTTC. It encodes CASSPWTGSLQETQYF.

This clonotype was detected many times. This chain uses TRBV7-9 with TRBJ1-2; possible D gene TRBD1, 6 bases. The CDR3 consists of 14 residues. CDR1 SEHNR and CDR2 FQNEAQ come from the germline V gene (reference sequence). V lost 5 bases, J lost 2 bases, and 12 bases lay in between. The CDR3 reads CASSPGGSNYGYTF. Written as DNA, the CDR3 is TGTGCCAGCAGCCCCGGGGGCAGCAACTATGGCTACACCTTC.

V gene TRBV7-7 combines with J gene TRBJ2-1; either TRBD1 or TRBD2 may fit D (6 bases each). V lost 4 bases to trimming and J lost 5 bases, with 15 bases between them. CDR1 SSHAT and CDR2 FNYEAQ come from the germline V gene (reference sequence). The CDR3 length is 15 residues. CDR3 amino acids: CASSSIGGGDNEQFF. The CDR3 DNA follows: TGTGCCAGCAGCTCCATCGGGGGCGGGGACAATGAGCAGTTCTTC.

There are many counts of this clonotype. The V and J genes are TRBV20-1 and TRBJ2-1; no firm D call. There are 15 residues in the CDR3. Between the trimmed V and J ends, which lost 0 bases and 12 bases, there was a span of 21 bases. Germline lookup yields CDR1 DFQATT and CDR2 SNEGSKA (reference sequence). The DNA of the CDR3 is TGCAGTGCTAGAGAAGTCAGAAGTAGTACAATGACGCAGTTCTTC. This gives the protein CSAREVRSSTMTQFF.

This clonotype was seen repeatedly, ten times or more. The chain recombines TRBV7-2 with TRBJ1-5; 8 bases fit TRBD1. This CDR3 spans 15 amino acids. V was clipped by 4 bases and J by 6 bases; unmatched bases: 8. Germline V lookup: CDR1 SGHTA, CDR2 FQGNSA. This CDR3 is CASSSAGGSRQPQHF. The CDR3 coding sequence is TGTGCCAGCAGCTCAGCAGGGGGCTCCCGTCAGCCCCAGCATTTT.

The rearrangement uses TRBV18 and TRBJ2-7; D is possibly TRBD2 (5 bases). This CDR3 spans 13 amino acids. From germline, CDR1 is KGHSH and CDR2 LQKENI. V gave up 3 bases and J gave up 2 bases, with 8 bases separating them. In DNA, the CDR3 is TGTGCCAGCTCACCCGGACTGACCTACGAGCAGTACTTC. This gives the protein CASSPGLTYEQYF.

The sample holds many counts of this clonotype. The rearrangement joins TRBV4-1 to TRBJ1-4, with 9 nucleotides matching TRBD1. The J segment lost 0 bases and the V segment lost 4 bases, leaving 6 bases of the junction unmatched. Per the germline V gene, CDR1 is MGHRA and CDR2 is YSYEKL. The CDR3 loop spans 17 amino acids. CDR3 sequence reads: CASSRLGQGTTNEKLFF. Here the CDR3 DNA reads TGCGCCAGCAGCCGCTTGGGACAGGGAACAACTAATGAAAAACTGTTTTTT.

Ten or more counts support this clonotype. This chain joins TRBV20-1 and TRBJ2-5, with D possibly being TRBD2 (6 bases). V dropped 6 bases and J dropped 5 bases, with 19 bases sitting between them. CDR1 is DFQATT, CDR2 SNEGSKA, per germline (reference sequence). CDR3 length: 14 residues. The CDR3 loop is CSAPQRLGTETQYF. The DNA for the CDR3 is TGCAGTGCCCCCCAACGACTAGGTACCGAGACCCAGTACTTC.

This clonotype was detected many times. The chain employs TRBV5-1 and TRBJ2-7; D might be TRBD1 or TRBD2, each matching 6 bases. This CDR3 contains 17 residues. Trimming removed 5 bases at V and 6 bases at J, with 27 bases between. The germline V gene encodes CDR1 SGHRS and CDR2 YFSETQ. CDR3 in amino acids: CASRGGTVNPTLPEQYF. CDR3 bases: TGCGCCAGCAGAGGGGGGACCGTAAATCCAACCCTCCCCGAGCAGTACTTC.

This clonotype was detected many times. V and J are TRBV13 and TRBJ2-7, with D perhaps given as TRBD1 or TRBD2 (5 bases each). CDR1 and CDR2 from the germline V gene are PRHDT and FYEKMQ (reference sequence). Trimming removed 0 bases from V and 2 bases from J, with 8 bases in between. The CDR3 extends over 14 amino acids. CDR3 sequence: CASSLGQEAYEQYF. The CDR3 DNA sequence: TGTGCCAGCAGCTTAGGACAGGAGGCCTACGAGCAGTACTTC.

A single count supports this clonotype. The DNA of the CDR3 is TGCGCCAGCAGCTTGCTTACCACGCGGGACACCGGGGAGCTGTTTTTT. It encodes CASSLLTTRDTGELFF. The chain carries TRBV5-1 and TRBJ2-2; possibly TRBD2 for D (5 bases). Germline CDR1 and CDR2: SGHRS and YFSETQ. The CDR3 consists of 16 residues. The germline V and J ends were trimmed by 1 base and 3 bases, with 13 bases remaining between them.

This clonotype was detected only a few times. V and J are TRBV12-3 or TRBV12-4 and TRBJ1-1; 11 bases fit TRBD1. V lost 4 bases, J lost 0 bases, and 1 base stayed unmatched. The CDR3 runs to 15 residues. The DNA of the CDR3 is TGTGCCAGCAGTTCGGGACAGGGGGTGAACACTGAAGCTTTCTTT. Translated: CASSSGQGVNTEAFF.

This clonotype was seen repeatedly, ten times or more. The chain recombines TRBV20-1 with TRBJ2-4, with a weak D call TRBD2 (7 bases). Germline-derived CDR1 and CDR2 are DFQATT and SNEGSKA (reference sequence). The CDR3 has 14 residues. V was trimmed by 4 bases and J by 3 bases, leaving 13 bases between them. The CDR3 nucleotides are TGCAGTGCTACTGCGGGGGCGCTCAAAAACATTCAGTACTTC. It specifies CSATAGALKNIQYF.

This clonotype appeared many times. The chain uses TRBV5-5 and TRBJ2-7, with TRBD1 matching 10 bases. After removal of 2 bases from V and 2 bases from J, the junction contained 1 base not matched to a gene. Germline CDR1 reads SGHKS; CDR2 reads YYEKEE (reference sequence). The CDR3 spans 14 residues. This chain's CDR3 is CASSLGTGAYEQYF. The DNA for the CDR3 is TGTGCCAGCAGCTTAGGGACAGGGGCCTACGAGCAGTACTTC.

This clonotype was counted at least ten times. The chain carries TRBV5-1 and TRBJ2-7; 9 bases are shared with TRBD2. The CDR3 contains 15 residues. V shed 4 bases and J 3 bases; nucleotides not matched to a gene: 8. CDR1 is SGHRS, CDR2 YFSETQ, per germline. The DNA for the CDR3 is TGCGCCAGCAGCATCGGGACTAGCTACTACTACGAGCAGTACTTC. Translation gives CASSIGTSYYYEQYF.